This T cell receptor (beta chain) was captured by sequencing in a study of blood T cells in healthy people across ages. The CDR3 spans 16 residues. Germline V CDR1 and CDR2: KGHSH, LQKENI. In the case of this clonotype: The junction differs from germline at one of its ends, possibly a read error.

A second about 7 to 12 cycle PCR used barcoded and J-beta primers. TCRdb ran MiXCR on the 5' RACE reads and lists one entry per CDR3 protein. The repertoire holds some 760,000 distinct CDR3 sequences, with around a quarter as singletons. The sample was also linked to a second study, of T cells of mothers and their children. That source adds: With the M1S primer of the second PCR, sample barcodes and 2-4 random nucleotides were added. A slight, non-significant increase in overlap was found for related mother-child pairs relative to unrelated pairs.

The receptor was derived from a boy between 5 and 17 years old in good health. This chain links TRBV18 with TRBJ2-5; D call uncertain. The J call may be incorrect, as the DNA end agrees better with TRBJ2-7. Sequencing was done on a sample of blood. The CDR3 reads CACSPPAPVGSYEQYF. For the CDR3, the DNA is TGTGCCTGCTCACCACCCGCCCCGGTGGGGTCCTACGAGCAGTACTTC.